The present T cell receptor beta chain was sequenced within a study of T cell clonotyping in hematopoietic cell transplantation. Turning to the study itself: Recipients' pretransplant samples followed cytoreduction. Regarding the study as a whole: Broader posttransplant TCR repertoire diversity was predicted by graft donor and pretransplant recipient Inverse Simpson Index values.

Stated time point: recipient sample about 28 days before transplant, after cytoreduction. With respect to this clone: Its target is not known.

The CDR3 is 12 residues long. CDR1 is GTSNPN, CDR2 SVGIG, per germline (reference sequence). Sequencing used immunoSEQ multiplex PCR; TCRdb keeps in-frame clones, though not all of them. This repertoire shows 5,000 to 7,000 clones, 70% to 90% found once; its top ten account for 3.5% to 5%. This receptor was taken from a man aged 55 to 69 with acute myeloid leukemia. Some clones in this sample may be carry-over from other donors' samples. The chain uses TRBV30 and TRBJ2-7, with 7 bases lining up with TRBD1. The input for sequencing was peripheral blood mononuclear cells, taken before stem cell transplant. The CDR3 DNA reads TGTGCAGACCAGGGGGATGGCAACGAGCAGTACTTC. Protein: CADQGDGNEQYF.